This TCR beta chain was sequenced for a study of blood T cell repertoires in COVID-19. At the level of the study: The United States, Italy and Spain were the sources of the acute and convalescent COVID-19 samples. Sources were T cells, B-cell-depleted T cells, or PBMCs; the material itself was cDNA or gDNA.

Per the authors' pipeline: Nucleated cell number was recorded as an estimate derived from reference gene primer amplification. The data were produced by immunoSEQ multiplex PCR, yet TCRdb's version contains in-frame clones alone and is incomplete. Clone size and the V and J calls come from that table; the DNA yielded D and trimming. This table holds over 110,000 clones, 88% found once. The CDR3 runs to 14 residues. Germline V CDR1 and CDR2: MGHDK, SYGVNS. V lost 4 bases and J 2 bases, leaving 9 bases between the germline ends. The J gene is TRBJ1-5, the V gene TRBV25-1; TRBD1 is a possible D gene (6 bases). Sequencing input: peripheral blood. This receptor was obtained from a human donor in a cohort sampled during active COVID-19. For the CDR3, the DNA is TGTGCCAGCAGTGGCCGACAGGGCAATCAGCCCCAGCATTTT. The encoded protein is CASSGRQGNQPQHF.